One sample yielded the 26 T cell receptor beta chains listed below, sequenced in a study of tumor-infiltrating lymphocytes in primary liver carcinoma. Each 20-30 mg portion of unsorted bulk tissue served as the source for co-extraction of RNA and DNA. TCR beta cDNA was reverse-transcribed from approximately 0.45 ug of total RNA. The reaction used a constant-region primer and ProtoScript II reverse transcriptase. Slightly modified ARM-PCR served as the procedure for the TCR beta libraries. These libraries came from three rounds of nested multiplex PCR. TRBV1-TRBV30 forward and Cbeta reverse primers drove the first two approximately 10-cycle rounds. TCRdb reanalysed the multiplex PCR reads using MiXCR and keeps one entry per CDR3 protein. Of tens of thousands of distinct CDR3 sequences listed, over 65% are singletons. Source material: liver tumor tissue from sampling region 3. The subset is: tumor region T3, left-lateral pole. Receptor source: a man aged 35-49 years with primary liver carcinoma and hepatitis B virus infection.

The CDR3 DNA sequence: TGTGCCAGCAGTCCCACAGGTCGTGATGAGCAGTTCTTC. Its protein is CASSPTGRDEQFF. This chain joins TRBV11-2 and TRBJ2-1; D is possibly TRBD1 (5 bases). V was pared by 6 bases and J by 8 bases, with 14 bases between. The CDR3 has 13 amino acids. Germline V gene data show CDR1 as SGHAT and CDR2 as FQNNGV. Full variable domain (remainder filled in from reference TRBV11-2 and TRBJ2-1): EAGVAQSPRYKIIEKRQSVAFWCNPISGHATLYWYQQILGQGPKLLIQFQNNGVVDDSQLPKDRFSAERLKGVDSTLKIQPAKLEDSAVYLCASSPTGRDEQFFGPGTRLTVL.

Note on this clonotype: One end of the junction varies from germline; a read error may be responsible. The rearrangement uses TRBV11-2 and TRBJ2-7; 9 nucleotides line up with TRBD1. CDR1 SGHAT and CDR2 FQNNGV come from the germline V gene. CDR3 length equals 17 residues. CDR3 sequence: CASSIDPPGQGCYVQYF. As DNA, the CDR3 is TGTGCCAGTAGCATCGACCCGCCGGGACAGGGATGCTACGTGCAGTACTTC. Combining the CDR3 with reference TRBV11-2 and TRBJ2-7 gives the whole variable domain EAGVAQSPRYKIIEKRQSVAFWCNPISGHATLYWYQQILGQGPKLLIQFQNNGVVDDSQLPKDRFSAERLKGVDSTLKIQPAKLEDSAVYLCASSIDPPGQGCYVQYFGPGTRLTVT.

As concerns this clonotype: An end of the junction differs from the germline gene, which may be a read error. The rearrangement joins TRBV10-3 to TRBJ2-1, with TRBD1 as a possible D gene (5 bases). Germline V lookup: CDR1 ENHRY, CDR2 SYGVKD. The CDR3 totals 20 residues. CDR3 protein: CAICESPGRGARTPYNEQFF. In nucleotides, the CDR3 is TGTGCCATCTGTGAGTCGCCCGGACGTGGGGCTAGGACCCCCTACAATGAGCAGTTCTTC.

A word on this clonotype: A read error may be the cause here, since a much bigger clone is one base away. The V call is TRBV12-3 or TRBV12-4, the J call TRBJ1-3; perhaps TRBD1 as D (6 bases). Trimming left V 6 bases short and J 4 bases short, with 13 bases between. This CDR3 spans 14 amino acids. CDR3 amino acids: CASSLQGVGNTIYF. CDR3 DNA sequence: TGTGCCAGCAGCCTACAGGGAGTCGGAAACACCATATATTTT.

With regard to this clonotype: Compared with germline, one end of the junction differs, possibly owing to a read error. The gene calls are TRBV12-3 or TRBV12-4 and TRBJ1-1, with unresolved D. The CDR3 totals 11 residues. The CDR3 DNA reads TGTGCCACCAGTTTGCCAGGAGTGGCCTTCTTT. Protein product: CATSLPGVAFF.

CDR3 nucleotides: TGTGCCAACATCTCGCGCCCCAGCCGGAGGATCTATGAGCAGTTCTTC. The encoded protein is CANISRPSRRIYEQFF. This sequence joins TRBV11-2 and TRBJ2-1; D is perhaps TRBD2 (5 bases). Per germline, CDR1 SGHAT and CDR2 FQNNGV. The CDR3 sequence is 16 residues long. V was cut by 10 bases and J by 8 bases, with 27 bases left in between.

This chain uses TRBV20-1 with TRBJ2-3, with 9 bases that match TRBD2. With V trimmed by 6 bases and J by 0 bases, 7 bases remained unmatched. The CDR3 is 15 amino acids. CDR1 is DFQATT and CDR2 is SNEGSKA in the germline V gene (reference sequence). CDR3 protein: CSAPTSGHSTDTQYF. The DNA for the CDR3 is TGCAGTGCGCCCACTAGCGGGCATAGCACAGATACGCAGTATTTT.

To note about this clonotype: With a much larger clone just one base away, this may be a read error. The chain combines TRBV2 with TRBJ1-4; no clear D. This CDR3 contains 12 residues. The germline V gene has CDR1 SNHLY and CDR2 FYNNEI. The CDR3 loop is CAGHGFNEKLFF. The CDR3 nucleotides are TGTGCAGGGCACGGGTTTAATGAAAAACTGTTTTTT.

In regard to this clonotype: Since the CDR3 does not end with the conserved phenylalanine or tryptophan, this likely comes from a read error. The chain combines TRBV7-9 with TRBJ2-2; D is possibly TRBD1 (5 bases). The germline V gene has CDR1 SEHNR and CDR2 FQNEAQ (reference sequence). CDR3 size: 15 residues. This chain's CDR3 is CASTLKGRNTGELFY. The CDR3 region has the DNA TGTGCCAGCACCTTAAAGGGGCGGAACACCGGGGAGCTGTTTTAT.

Note on this clonotype: At one boundary the junction diverges from the germline segment, which might be a read error. The chain carries TRBV11-2 and TRBJ2-5; possible D gene TRBD1, 6 bases. Germline loops: CDR1 SGHAT, CDR2 FQNNGV. The CDR3 has 14 amino acids. CDR3 loop: CASGLGTIQDTQYF. The CDR3 region has the DNA TGTGCCAGCGGCCTAGGGACAATACAAGATACCCAGTACTTC.

The chain couples TRBV29-1 to TRBJ1-1, with D uncertain. This CDR3 spans 12 amino acids. From germline, CDR1 is SQVTM and CDR2 ANQGSEA. Trimming cost V 3 bases and J 3 bases, with 8 bases left between them. CDR3 sequence (DNA): TGCAGCGTTGACGTTAGATACACTGAAGCTTTCTTT. Protein product: CSVDVRYTEAFF.

The chain has TRBV29-1 and TRBJ2-7; a possible D gene is TRBD2 (6 bases). Germline V gene sequence: CDR1 SQVTM, CDR2 ANQGSEA. The CDR3 length is 14 residues. V lost 4 bases to trimming and J lost 2 bases, with 15 bases between them. This CDR3 reads CSVVLVGGPYEQYF. The CDR3 DNA reads TGCAGCGTTGTACTAGTGGGAGGACCCTACGAGCAGTACTTC.

The chain employs TRBV19 and TRBJ2-7; D may be TRBD1 (5 bases). The CDR3 totals 12 residues. Germline values: CDR1 LNHDA, CDR2 SQIVND (reference sequence). Trimming cost V 5 bases and J 7 bases, with 12 bases left between them. The CDR3 loop is CASSPQGWEQYF. CDR3 in DNA: TGTGCCAGTAGTCCCCAGGGTTGGGAGCAGTACTTC. The complete variable domain, with remaining parts taken from reference TRBV19 and TRBJ2-7, reads DGGITQSPKYLFRKEGQNVTLSCEQNLNHDAMYWYRQDPGQGLRLIYYSQIVNDFQKGDIAEGYSVSREKKESFPLTVTSAQKNPTAFYLCASSPQGWEQYFGPGTRLTVT.

V gene TRBV10-3 combines with J gene TRBJ2-7; 9 nucleotides line up with TRBD1. The CDR3 covers 14 residues. Per germline, CDR1 ENHRY and CDR2 SYGVKD. V shed 8 bases, J shed 3 bases, and the junction held 8 bases outside the gene matches. CDR3 sequence reads: CAIGSGTGIYEQYF. CDR3 sequence (DNA): TGTGCCATCGGCTCCGGGACAGGGATCTACGAGCAGTACTTC.

This chain links TRBV7-9 with TRBJ1-2; no clear D. The V and J ends lost 8 bases and 0 bases respectively, with 10 bases between them. This CDR3 region has 13 residues. Germline-derived CDR1 and CDR2 are SEHNR and FQNEAQ (reference sequence). The CDR3 spells CASAPRTNYGYTF. In DNA, the CDR3 is TGTGCCAGCGCCCCGAGGACTAACTATGGCTACACCTTC. Full variable domain (rest looked up from reference TRBV7-9 and TRBJ1-2): DTGVSQNPRHKITKRGQNVTFRCDPISEHNRLYWYRQTLGQGPEFLTYFQNEAQLEKSRLLSDRFSAERPKGSFSTLEIQRTEQGDSAMYLCASAPRTNYGYTFGSGTRLTVV.

Points on this clonotype: The junction departs from the called germline gene at one end, perhaps through a read error. The chain links TRBV28 to TRBJ2-7; 8 nucleotides agree with TRBD1. The CDR3 length is 16 residues. Looked up from germline, CDR1 is MDHEN and CDR2 is SYDVKM. The CDR3 nucleotides are TGTGCCAGCGCCTCAACCCGATCAGGGGGCTCCTACGTGCAGTACTTC. Translation gives CASASTRSGGSYVQYF. Full variable domain (rest looked up from reference TRBV28 and TRBJ2-7): DVKVTQSSRYLVKRTGEKVFLECVQDMDHENMFWYRQDPGLGLRLIYFSYDVKMKEKGDIPEGYSVSREKKERFSLILESASTNQTSMYLCASASTRSGGSYVQYFGPGTRLTVT.

This chain links TRBV11-2 with TRBJ2-1; D uncertain. CDR1 and CDR2 from the germline V gene are SGHAT and FQNNGV. Trimming removed 7 bases at V and 9 bases at J, with 25 bases between. The CDR3 totals 16 residues. CDR3 protein: CASILDIVVAMGEQFF. The CDR3, as DNA: TGTGCCAGCATCTTGGATATCGTAGTAGCCATGGGTGAGCAGTTCTTC.

The CDR3 protein is CASSLDIGLTMGEQYF. Written as DNA, the CDR3 is TGTGCCAGCAGCTTGGATATCGGACTAACCATGGGTGAACAGTACTTC. The gene calls are TRBV11-2 and TRBJ2-1; D is possibly TRBD2 (6 bases). The J call is uncertain, as TRBJ2-7 better fits the DNA end. CDR1 and CDR2 from the germline V gene are SGHAT and FQNNGV. This CDR3 region has 16 residues.

Concerning this clonotype itself: A junction boundary mismatches the germline segment, possibly from a read error. The chain carries TRBV10-3 and TRBJ2-5; 7 bases are a match to TRBD1. The CDR3 has 14 amino acids. CDR1 ENHRY and CDR2 SYGVKD come from the germline V gene. CDR3 region: CAISLGQYQVTQHF. The CDR3 DNA reads TGTGCCATCAGCTTGGGACAGTACCAAGTGACACAGCACTTC.

Note on this clonotype: The junction does not match germline at one end; this may be a read error. The CDR3 DNA reads as TGTGACAGCAGCCTGACTGATGGGGTTTCATACGAGCAGTACTTC. Encoded protein: CDSSLTDGVSYEQYF. The J gene is TRBJ2-7, the V gene TRBV7-8; D not resolved. The CDR3 runs to 15 residues. Germline assignment: CDR1 SGHVS and CDR2 FQNEAQ.

In this sample, this clonotype turned up once. CDR3 sequence reads: CASTRLHEQFF. The CDR3 DNA reads as TGTGCCAGCACTCGACTTCATGAGCAGTTCTTC. The chain has TRBV6-1 and TRBJ2-1; no clear D. Looked up from germline, CDR1 is MNHNS and CDR2 is SASEGT. Trimming removed 7 bases from V and 8 bases from J, with 9 bases in between. The CDR3 runs 11 residues.

As to this clonotype: Relative to the germline gene, one junction end is altered; a read error may explain this. V is TRBV12-3 or TRBV12-4 and J is TRBJ1-5, with D tentatively TRBD1 (6 bases). CDR3 size: 17 residues. This chain's CDR3 is CASSETTGPAGNQLQHF. In DNA form, the CDR3 reads TGTGCCAGCAGTGAGACAACAGGGCCGGCGGGCAATCAGCTCCAGCATTTT.

This clonotype was counted at least ten times. CDR3 DNA: TGTGCCACCTTAGCGGGAGCGCAAGAGACCCAGTACTTC. It is translated as CATLAGAQETQYF. V usage is TRBV28 and J usage is TRBJ2-5, with 9 bases aligning to TRBD2. Germline V gene lookup returns CDR1 MDHEN and CDR2 SYDVKM. CDR3 length equals 13 residues. With V trimmed by 10 bases and J by 2 bases, 5 bases remained unmatched.

A word on this clonotype: Lacking the conserved final phenylalanine or tryptophan, this CDR3 likely reflects a read error. The rearrangement links TRBV7-9 to TRBJ2-1; 11 bases align to TRBD2. Germline CDR1 SEHNR, CDR2 FQNEAQ (reference sequence). CDR3 length: 20 residues. In DNA, the CDR3 is TGTACCAGCAGCTTAGCGCCGGGGACTAGCGGTAGCAGCTCCTACAATGAGCAGTTCTCC. It codes for CTSSLAPGTSGSSSYNEQFS.

This clonotype showed up just once. A junction boundary mismatches the germline segment, possibly from a read error. This chain links TRBV11-2 with TRBJ2-2; TRBD1 matches at 9 bases. The germline V gene encodes CDR1 SGHAT and CDR2 FQNNGV. The length of the CDR3 is 17 residues. In DNA, the CDR3 is TGTGCCAGCAGCTCTGATCGGGACAGGGTCGTCACCGGGGAGCCGTTTTTT. It translates to CASSSDRDRVVTGEPFF.

Points on this clonotype: Sequence at one end of the junction differs from germline and may be a read error. The V gene is TRBV4-1, the J gene TRBJ2-2, with D perhaps matching TRBD2 (5 bases). Germline V gives CDR1 MGHRA, CDR2 YSYEKL. CDR3 length: 15 residues. In DNA form, the CDR3 reads TGCGCCAGCAGCCAATCTAGAGGGAACTCCGGGGAGCTGTTTTTT. It codes for CASSQSRGNSGELFF.